This T cell receptor beta chain was recorded in a study of cytomegalovirus exposure and HLA in healthy donors. Study in general: Genotyping showed roughly 81% of roughly 390 donors falling in the Caucasian-associated ancestry cluster.

CDR1 is SEHNR and CDR2 is FQNEAQ in the germline V gene (reference sequence). The length of the CDR3 is 15 residues. Trimming at V came to 4 bases and at J to 5 bases, leaving 6 bases not matched to a gene. Primers: 60 Vbeta forward and 13 Jbeta reverse. TCRdb keeps only in-frame clones here, not all; method: immunoSEQ multiplex PCR. The table records about 94,000 clones, over 65% of them present only once. This chain uses TRBV7-9 with TRBJ2-7, with 12 bases that match TRBD1. Sequenced material: PBMCs. The sequence derives from a human donor in good health. This CDR3 is CASSSPGQGAHEQYF. As DNA, the CDR3 is TGTGCCAGCAGCTCCCCGGGACAGGGGGCGCACGAGCAGTACTTC. Drawing the rest from reference TRBV7-9 and TRBJ2-7, the complete variable domain is DTGVSQNPRHKITKRGQNVTFRCDPISEHNRLYWYRQTLGQGPEFLTYFQNEAQLEKSRLLSDRFSAERPKGSFSTLEIQRTEQGDSAMYLCASSSPGQGAHEQYFGPGTRLTVT.